The 14 T cell receptor beta chains below all came from one sample that was sequenced in a study of blood T cell repertoires in COVID-19. Sequenced by immunoSEQ multiplex PCR; TCRdb stores in-frame clones only, minus some. The sample holds approximately 210,000 clones, 86% seen once. The source material was peripheral blood. These receptor sequences come from a man aged 50 or older with COVID-19, enrolled during active disease.

The CDR3 DNA reads TGCAGTGCTAGTCGGGACAGGCGTTCCTACAATGAGCAGTTCTTC. It is translated as CSASRDRRSYNEQFF. This chain links TRBV20-1 with TRBJ2-1; 8 nucleotides match TRBD1. V shed 3 bases, J shed 1 base, and the junction held 5 bases outside the gene matches. CDR3 size: 15 residues. CDR1 is DFQATT, CDR2 SNEGSKA, per germline (reference sequence).

The chain uses TRBV15 and TRBJ2-1; TRBD2 might be the D (6 bases). V dropped 5 bases and J dropped 2 bases, with 16 bases sitting between them. The CDR3 consists of 16 residues. CDR1 is LNHNV and CDR2 is YYDKDF in the germline V gene (reference sequence). The CDR3 loop is CATSPGGDWTYNEQFF. DNA for the CDR3: TGTGCCACCAGCCCCGGTGGGGACTGGACCTACAATGAGCAGTTCTTC.

CDR3 in DNA: TGTGCCAGCATATCCCCGCGGGAGCGGGGGATGTACTTC. The encoded protein is CASISPRERGMYF. The chain has TRBV6-5 and TRBJ2-7; 8 positions match TRBD2. The trim removed 7 bases at V and 12 bases at J, leaving 14 bases unmatched. Germline-derived CDR1 and CDR2 are MNHEY and SVGAGI. This CDR3 comprises 13 residues.

The chain uses TRBV19 and TRBJ2-2; 9 nucleotides line up with TRBD1. CDR1 LNHDA and CDR2 SQIVND come from the germline V gene (reference sequence). Trimming at V came to 5 bases and at J to 7 bases, leaving 8 bases not matched to a gene. The CDR3 loop spans 15 amino acids. This chain's CDR3 is CASSLGTGWIGELFF. Written as DNA, the CDR3 is TGTGCCAGTAGTCTCGGGACAGGGTGGATCGGGGAGCTGTTTTTT.

The V call is TRBV27, the J call TRBJ1-6; 7 bases are shared with TRBD1. The V and J ends lost 0 bases and 9 bases, in that order; junction bases with no gene match: 11. The CDR3 runs to 17 residues. Looked up from germline, CDR1 is MNHEY and CDR2 is SMNVEV (reference sequence). The CDR3 DNA reads TGTGCCAGCAGTTTATCGTTGGAGGGGGCGTCTAGTTCACCCCTCCACTTT. It translates to CASSLSLEGASSSPLHF.

The chain combines TRBV30 with TRBJ2-1, with TRBD1 as a possible D gene (6 bases). Deletions cut 0 bases from V and 10 bases from J, with 16 bases between. The CDR3 runs to 14 residues. Per germline, CDR1 GTSNPN and CDR2 SVGIG (reference sequence). CDR3 loop: CAWSVDPPTGEQFF. In DNA form, the CDR3 reads TGTGCCTGGAGTGTAGACCCCCCAACAGGGGAGCAGTTCTTC.

The chain carries TRBV6-5 and TRBJ2-7; 8 nucleotides match TRBD2. J lost 0 bases, V lost 2 bases, and 3 bases had no gene match. Per germline, CDR1 MNHEY and CDR2 SVGAGI. The CDR3 is made up of 15 amino acids. CDR3 amino acids: CASSYGTRASYEQYF. CDR3 sequence (DNA): TGTGCCAGCAGTTACGGGACTAGGGCCTCCTACGAGCAGTACTTC.

This chain joins TRBV6-5 and TRBJ1-1; no clear D. Between the trimmed V and J ends, which lost 10 bases and 2 bases, there was a span of 17 bases. The germline gives CDR1 MNHEY, CDR2 SVGAGI. The CDR3 has 14 amino acids. The CDR3, as DNA: TGTGCCACCCGGAGGGCGTACCTTAACACTGAAGCTTTCTTT. Its translation: CATRRAYLNTEAFF.

The table lists this clone with a count of one. CDR3 in DNA: TGCGCCACCCCTGTAGCGGGGGGGCCGCACACCGGGGAGCTGTTTTTT. Protein sequence: CATPVAGGPHTGELFF. J is TRBJ2-2 and V is TRBV10-2; 11 positions match TRBD2. Germline CDR1 is WSHSY and CDR2 is SAAADI. CDR3 size: 16 residues. Losses at the gene ends were 10 bases for V and 3 bases for J; bases not matched to a gene: 10.

The sample holds one count of this clone. This chain uses TRBV6-6 with TRBJ2-1; 7 bases match TRBD1. The CDR3 length is 13 residues. The V gene's germline CDR1 is MNHNY and CDR2 SVGAGI (reference sequence). V gave up 5 bases and J gave up 3 bases; unmatched junction bases: 1. CDR3 amino acids: CASSRDSYNEQFF. CDR3 bases: TGTGCCAGCAGTAGGGACAGCTACAATGAGCAGTTCTTC.

J is TRBJ2-1 and V is TRBV6-5; D is uncertain. The CDR3 runs 12 residues. Germline V gene lookup returns CDR1 MNHEY and CDR2 SVGAGI. Trimming pared 5 bases from V and 7 bases from J, leaving 9 bases between. The CDR3 here is CASSMTRNEQFF. CDR3 nucleotides: TGTGCCAGCAGTATGACACGGAATGAGCAGTTCTTC.

The chain links TRBV2 to TRBJ1-4; D may be TRBD1 (6 bases). Trimming left V 6 bases short and J 3 bases short, with 14 bases between. The CDR3 runs to 15 residues. CDR1 is SNHLY and CDR2 is FYNNEI in the germline V gene. CDR3 DNA sequence: TGTGCCAGCAGCGCCACAGGGATTGCTAATGAAAAACTGTTTTTT. This sequence encodes CASSATGIANEKLFF. Complete variable domain (other parts from reference TRBV2 and TRBJ1-4): EPEVTQTPSHQVTQMGQEVILRCVPISNHLYFYWYRQILGQKVEFLVSFYNNEISEKSEIFDDQFSVERPDGSNFTLKIRSTKLEDSAMYFCASSATGIANEKLFFGSGTQLSVL.

The chain combines TRBV5-1 with TRBJ2-5, with TRBD1 matching 7 bases. The CDR3 runs to 14 residues. Germline assignment: CDR1 SGHRS and CDR2 YFSETQ. V lost 4 bases to trimming and J lost 3 bases; unmatched junction nucleotides: 6. Here the CDR3 reads CASSVGQLKETQYF. CDR3 DNA: TGCGCCAGCAGCGTGGGACAGCTAAAAGAGACCCAGTACTTC.

This rearrangement joins TRBV28 to TRBJ1-1; TRBD1 agrees at 8 bases. Germline CDR1 is MDHEN and CDR2 is SYDVKM. Trimming took 4 bases from V and 4 from J; bases not matched to a gene: 5. The CDR3 spans 14 residues. CDR3 amino acids: CASSSPGGGTEAFF. Here the CDR3 DNA reads TGTGCCAGCAGTTCCCCAGGGGGCGGCACTGAAGCTTTCTTT. Drawing the rest from reference TRBV28 and TRBJ1-1, the complete variable domain is DVKVTQSSRYLVKRTGEKVFLECVQDMDHENMFWYRQDPGLGLRLIYFSYDVKMKEKGDIPEGYSVSREKKERFSLILESASTNQTSMYLCASSSPGGGTEAFFGQGTRLTVV.